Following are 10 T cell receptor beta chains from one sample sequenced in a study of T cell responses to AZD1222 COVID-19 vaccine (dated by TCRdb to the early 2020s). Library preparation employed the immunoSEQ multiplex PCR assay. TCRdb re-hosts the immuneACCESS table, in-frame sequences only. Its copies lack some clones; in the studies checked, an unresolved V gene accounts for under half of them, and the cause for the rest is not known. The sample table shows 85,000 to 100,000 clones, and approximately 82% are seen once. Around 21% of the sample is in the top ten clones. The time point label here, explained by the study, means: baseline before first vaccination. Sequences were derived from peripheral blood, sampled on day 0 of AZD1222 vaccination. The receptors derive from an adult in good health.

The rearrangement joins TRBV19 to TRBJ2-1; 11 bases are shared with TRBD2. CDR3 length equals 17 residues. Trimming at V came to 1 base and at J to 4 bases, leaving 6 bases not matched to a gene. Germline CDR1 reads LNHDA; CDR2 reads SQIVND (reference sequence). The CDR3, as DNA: TGTGCCAGTAGTATAGGCGTACTAGCGGGAGCTTACAATGAGCAGTTCTTC. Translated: CASSIGVLAGAYNEQFF. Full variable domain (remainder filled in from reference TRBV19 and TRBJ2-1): DGGITQSPKYLFRKEGQNVTLSCEQNLNHDAMYWYRQDPGQGLRLIYYSQIVNDFQKGDIAEGYSVSREKKESFPLTVTSAQKNPTAFYLCASSIGVLAGAYNEQFFGPGTRLTVL.

The CDR3 sequence is CASSRPSGGWTEAFF. The CDR3 nucleotides are TGTGCCAGTAGTAGGCCTTCAGGGGGCTGGACTGAAGCTTTCTTT. V is TRBV19 and J is TRBJ1-1, with TRBD1 matching 8 bases. CDR3 size: 15 residues. J was trimmed by 5 bases and V by 4 bases; bases with no gene match: 9. The germline V gene encodes CDR1 LNHDA and CDR2 SQIVND (reference sequence).

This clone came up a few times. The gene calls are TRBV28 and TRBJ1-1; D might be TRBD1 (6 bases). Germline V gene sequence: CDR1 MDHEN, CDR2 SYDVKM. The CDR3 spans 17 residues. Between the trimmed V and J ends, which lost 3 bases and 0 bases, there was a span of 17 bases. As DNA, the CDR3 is TGTGCCAGCAGTTTTTTCCAGGGGCGATCCATGAACACTGAAGCTTTCTTT. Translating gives CASSFFQGRSMNTEAFF.

The CDR3 nucleotides are TGTGCCAGCAGTTACTCACTGGATCCCGGGGAGCTGTTTTTT. Translation gives CASSYSLDPGELFF. The chain employs TRBV6-5 and TRBJ2-2; unclear D gene. This CDR3 is 14 amino acids long. V was pared by 0 bases and J by 6 bases, with 8 bases between. Germline CDR1 and CDR2: MNHEY and SVGAGI.

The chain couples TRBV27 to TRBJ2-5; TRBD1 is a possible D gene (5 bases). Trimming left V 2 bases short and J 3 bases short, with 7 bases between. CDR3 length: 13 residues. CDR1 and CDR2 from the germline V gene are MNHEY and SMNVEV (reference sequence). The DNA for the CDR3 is TGTGCCAGCAGTTTAGGCAGGGAAGAGACCCAGTACTTC. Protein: CASSLGREETQYF.

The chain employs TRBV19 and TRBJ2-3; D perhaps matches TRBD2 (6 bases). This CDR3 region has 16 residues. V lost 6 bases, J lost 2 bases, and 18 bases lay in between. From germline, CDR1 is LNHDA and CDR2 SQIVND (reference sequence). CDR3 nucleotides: TGTGCCAGTAGCCCCGGTGGGGGGTCTTACACAGATACGCAGTATTTT. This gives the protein CASSPGGGSYTDTQYF.

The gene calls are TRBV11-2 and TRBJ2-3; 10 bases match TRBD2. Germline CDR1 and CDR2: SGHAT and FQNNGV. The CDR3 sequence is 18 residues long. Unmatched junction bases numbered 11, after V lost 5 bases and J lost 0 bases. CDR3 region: CASSPPWGLATSTDTQYF. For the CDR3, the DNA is TGTGCCAGCAGCCCCCCTTGGGGACTAGCGACCAGCACAGATACGCAGTATTTT.

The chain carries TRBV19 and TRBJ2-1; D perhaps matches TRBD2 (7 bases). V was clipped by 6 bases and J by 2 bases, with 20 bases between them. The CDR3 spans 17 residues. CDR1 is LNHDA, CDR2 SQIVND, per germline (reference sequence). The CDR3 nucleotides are TGTGCCAGTAGCTCAGGAGCGGGGTCAGGGGCCTACAATGAGCAGTTCTTC. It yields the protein CASSSGAGSGAYNEQFF. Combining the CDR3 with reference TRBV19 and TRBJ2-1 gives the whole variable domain DGGITQSPKYLFRKEGQNVTLSCEQNLNHDAMYWYRQDPGQGLRLIYYSQIVNDFQKGDIAEGYSVSREKKESFPLTVTSAQKNPTAFYLCASSSGAGSGAYNEQFFGPGTRLTVL.

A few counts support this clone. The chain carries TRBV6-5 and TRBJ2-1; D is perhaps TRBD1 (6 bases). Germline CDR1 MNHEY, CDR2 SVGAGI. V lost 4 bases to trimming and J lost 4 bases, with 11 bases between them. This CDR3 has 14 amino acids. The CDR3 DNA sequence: TGTGCCAGCAGTTCGGGACACGGTTACAATGAGCAGTTCTTC. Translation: CASSSGHGYNEQFF.

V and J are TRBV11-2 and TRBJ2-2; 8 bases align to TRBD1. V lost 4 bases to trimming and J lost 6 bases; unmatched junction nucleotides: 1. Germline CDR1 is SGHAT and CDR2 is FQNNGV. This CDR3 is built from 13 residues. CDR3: CASSYRGAGELFF. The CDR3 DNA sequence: TGTGCCAGCAGCTACAGGGGGGCCGGGGAGCTGTTTTTT.